This entry lists 5 T cell receptor beta chains sequenced from one sample in a study of CD8+CD57+ T cells in acquired aplastic anemia (dated by TCRdb to about 2018). Patients chosen for sequencing had shown expansion of CD8+CD57+ cells by flow cytometry. The sequencer was an Illumina HiSeq 2000. Genomic DNA was used as template for profiling of TCR beta VDJ combinations and CDR3 sequences. TCRdb's own reprocessing of the public reads used fastp at Q25 and MiXCR and kept productive beta chains. Here each entry gathers all rows of one CDR3 protein and keeps the most common genes and DNA. This sample is represented by 50,000 to 65,000 distinct CDR3 sequences; 57% of them were singletons. Clones ranked in the top ten supply under 20% of the sample. The sequenced material came from sorted CD4+, CD8+, or CD8+CD57+ T cells (not recorded which) from PBMCs. The source is a human donor with aplastic anemia.

The genes are TRBV19 and TRBJ2-3; D is possibly TRBD1 (5 bases). The V gene lost 0 bases and the J gene lost 0 bases, with 16 bases spanning the gap. The CDR3 loop spans 18 amino acids. Looked up from germline, CDR1 is LNHDA and CDR2 is SQIVND (reference sequence). CDR3 sequence reads: CASSIDQGTEASTDTQYF. The CDR3, as DNA: TGTGCCAGTAGTATAGACCAGGGAACAGAAGCAAGCACAGATACGCAGTATTTT. The complete variable domain, with remaining parts taken from reference TRBV19 and TRBJ2-3, reads DGGITQSPKYLFRKEGQNVTLSCEQNLNHDAMYWYRQDPGQGLRLIYYSQIVNDFQKGDIAEGYSVSREKKESFPLTVTSAQKNPTAFYLCASSIDQGTEASTDTQYFGPGTRLTVL.

The CDR3 bases are TGTGCCAGTAGCCGCGACGGACAACTCTACGAGCAGTACGTC. Translating gives CASSRDGQLYEQYV. V usage is TRBV19 and J usage is TRBJ2-7; D may be TRBD1 (5 bases). V lost 6 bases and J 3 bases, leaving 15 bases between the germline ends. Per germline, CDR1 LNHDA and CDR2 SQIVND (reference sequence). CDR3 length: 14 residues.

This clonotype was observed at least ten times. The rearrangement links TRBV4-1 to TRBJ2-1; 10 bases line up with TRBD1. Per the germline V gene, CDR1 is MGHRA and CDR2 is YSYEKL. CDR3 length: 14 residues. V shed 1 base and J 10 bases; nucleotides not matched to a gene: 4. The CDR3 here is CASSQGGDRGEQFF. The DNA of the CDR3 is TGCGCCAGCAGCCAAGGGGGGGACAGGGGCGAGCAGTTCTTC.

V and J are TRBV7-6 and TRBJ2-2, with 14 bases that match TRBD2. The J segment lost 7 bases and the V segment lost 5 bases, leaving 3 bases of the junction unmatched. Germline V lookup: CDR1 SGHVS, CDR2 FNYEAQ. The CDR3 totals 15 residues. CDR3: CASSGGTSGSGELFF. As DNA, the CDR3 is TGTGCCAGCAGCGGTGGGACTAGCGGGAGCGGGGAGCTGTTTTTT.

This clonotype has more than one count but fewer than ten. The chain employs TRBV10-2 and TRBJ2-7; D is uncertain. The CDR3 runs 16 residues. Trimming pared 4 bases from V and 3 bases from J, leaving 19 bases between. CDR1 and CDR2 from the germline V gene are WSHSY and SAAADI. CDR3 in DNA: TGCGCCAGCAGTGTAAATCTGGACCGTTCCTTCTACGAGCAGTACTTC. Translating gives CASSVNLDRSFYEQYF.